This entry concerns a single T cell receptor (beta chain). Its specificity is not known. Sequencing used immunoSEQ multiplex PCR; TCRdb keeps in-frame clones, though not all of them. This table has roughly 61,000 clones, about 83% appearing once. Germline V gene data show CDR1 as LNHDA and CDR2 as SQIVND (reference sequence). Trimming stripped 4 bases from V and 6 bases from J, with 16 bases between. CDR3 length: 14 amino acids. These data originate in a study of radiation and T cells in renal cell carcinoma. Study-wide results and limits: In blood, top tumor clones expanded by 2 weeks, shrinking by 4.

Documented time point: blood 4 weeks post-SBRT, at nephrectomy. Sample treatment: 15 Gy SBRT to primary tumor, nephrectomy 4 weeks later. Radiation-treated patients gave blood at baseline, week 2 and week 4. This clonotype was obtained from a man aged 60 to 75 with renal cell carcinoma. Sequencing used blood, obtained from a patient whose treatment included radiotherapy and nephrectomy. The gene calls are TRBV19 and TRBJ2-7; D perhaps matches TRBD1 (6 bases). The DNA for the CDR3 is TGTGCCAGTAGTAGGTCGCCAGGGGTAGGCGAGCAGTACGTC. Its translation is CASSRSPGVGEQYV.